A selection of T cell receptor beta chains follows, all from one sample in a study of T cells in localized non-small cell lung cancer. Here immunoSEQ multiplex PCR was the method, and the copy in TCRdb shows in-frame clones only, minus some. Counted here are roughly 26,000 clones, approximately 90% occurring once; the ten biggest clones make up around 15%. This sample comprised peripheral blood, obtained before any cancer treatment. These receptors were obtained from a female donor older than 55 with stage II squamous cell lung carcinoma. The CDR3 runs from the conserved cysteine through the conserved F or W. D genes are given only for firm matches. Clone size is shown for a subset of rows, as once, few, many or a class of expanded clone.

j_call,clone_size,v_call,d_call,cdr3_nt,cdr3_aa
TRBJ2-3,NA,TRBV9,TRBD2,TGTGCCAGCAGCGACCGGTGGGGGACTAGCGGCACAGATACGCAGTATTTT,CASSDRWGTSGTDTQYF
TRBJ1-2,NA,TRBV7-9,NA,TGTGCCAGCAGCACATCTTCGGTGGGGATCGGCTACACCTTC,CASSTSSVGIGYTF
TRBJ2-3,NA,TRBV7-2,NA,TGTGCCAGCAGCTTAATGGGAGATACGCAGTATTTT,CASSLMGDTQYF
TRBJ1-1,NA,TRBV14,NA,TGTGCCAGCAGCCAAGGGCTAGGGGGGGACACTGAAGCTTTCTTT,CASSQGLGGDTEAFF
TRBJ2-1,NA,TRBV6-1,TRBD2,TGTGCCAGCAGTGCTCTCCTCCTAGCGGGAGGGCTTATGAATGAGCAGTTCTTC,CASSALLLAGGLMNEQFF
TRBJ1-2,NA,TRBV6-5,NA,TGTGCCAGCAGTGAAGTTTCTCTGGGGGGCTACACCTTC,CASSEVSLGGYTF
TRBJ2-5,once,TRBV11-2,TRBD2,TGTGCCAGCAGCCTCGGGCCTAGCGGGGGGACCCAGTACTTC,CASSLGPSGGTQYF
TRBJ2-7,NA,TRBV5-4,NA,TGTGCCAGCAGCTTGGACGTGGGGGGCCCCCACGAGCAGTACTTC,CASSLDVGGPHEQYF
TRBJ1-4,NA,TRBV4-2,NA,TGTGCCAGCAGCCAAGCCCCGGGCATTAATGAAAAACTGTTTTTT,CASSQAPGINEKLFF
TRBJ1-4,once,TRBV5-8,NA,TGTGCCAGCAGCTTGTCAGGTGGTAACGAAAAACTGTTTTTT,CASSLSGGNEKLFF
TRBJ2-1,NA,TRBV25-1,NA,TGTGCCAGCAGTGTCCCCCGGCCCGGGGGCTACAATGAGCAGTTCTTC,CASSVPRPGGYNEQFF
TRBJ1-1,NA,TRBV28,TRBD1,TGTGCCAGCCGGGACAGCCTCGTGACTGAAGCTTTCTTT,CASRDSLVTEAFF
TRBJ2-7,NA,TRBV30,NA,TGTGCCTGGGGGGCAGGGGTAGTCTACGAGCAGTACTTC,CAWGAGVVYEQYF
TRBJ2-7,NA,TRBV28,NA,TGTGCCAGCGGCCTTTCGGAGGTCCTCTCCTACGAGCAGTACTTC,CASGLSEVLSYEQYF
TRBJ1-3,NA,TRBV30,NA,TGTGCCTCTATGCGATCTCTGGGAAACACCATATATTTT,CASMRSLGNTIYF
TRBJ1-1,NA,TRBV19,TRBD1,TGTGCCAGTAGAGACAGGGTTAGGAACACTGAAGCTTTCTTT,CASRDRVRNTEAFF
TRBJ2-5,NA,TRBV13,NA,TGTGCCAGCAGCTCGCCGTTCACCTACCCAAAGGGGGAGACCCAGTACTTC,CASSSPFTYPKGETQYF
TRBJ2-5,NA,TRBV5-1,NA,TGCGCCAGCAGCTTGAACAGGGAAGAGACCCAGTACTTC,CASSLNREETQYF
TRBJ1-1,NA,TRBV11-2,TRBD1,TGTGCCAGCAGGACGACAGGGACAAACACTGAAGCTTTCTTT,CASRTTGTNTEAFF
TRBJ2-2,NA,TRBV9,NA,TGTGCCAGCAGCGTAGGGGCAGGTCAGATGGAGGAGCTGTTTTTT,CASSVGAGQMEELFF
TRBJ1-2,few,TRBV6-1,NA,TGTGCCAGCAGTGAAGTGGAGGGTTTCACCTTC,CASSEVEGFTF
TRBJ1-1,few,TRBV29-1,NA,TGCAGCGTTGAAGGAATAGGGGGTACTGAAGCTTTCTTT,CSVEGIGGTEAFF
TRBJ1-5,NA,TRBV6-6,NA,TGTGCCAGCAGTAGGGCGTACAATCAGCCCCAGCATTTT,CASSRAYNQPQHF
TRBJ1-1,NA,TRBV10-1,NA,TGCGCCAGCAGTGACCACAGGGCTCTCTTGAACACTGAAGCTTTCTTT,CASSDHRALLNTEAFF
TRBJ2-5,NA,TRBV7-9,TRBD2,TGTGCCAGCAGCTTAGCGCTAGCGGGAAGGCAAGAGACCCAGTACTTC,CASSLALAGRQETQYF
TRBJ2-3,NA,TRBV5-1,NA,TGCGCCAGCAGCTTGATTTCTAGCGCCTCAGATACGCAGTATTTT,CASSLISSASDTQYF
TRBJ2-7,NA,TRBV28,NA,TGTGCCAGCAGTTTAGCTCGGGAGCAGTACTTC,CASSLAREQYF
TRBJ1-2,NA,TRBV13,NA,TGTGCCAGCAGTTTTCGGGGGTCCTATGGCTACACCTTC,CASSFRGSYGYTF
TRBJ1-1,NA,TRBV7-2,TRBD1,TGTGCCAGCAGCTTATCAACAGGGGCCACTGAAGCTTTCTTT,CASSLSTGATEAFF
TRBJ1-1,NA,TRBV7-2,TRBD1,TGTGCCAGCAGCTCCCAACAGGGGGCTGAAGCTTTCTTT,CASSSQQGAEAFF
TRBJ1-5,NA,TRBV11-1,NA,TGTGCCAGCCCGGGTTGGTTGGGCAATCAGCCCCAGCATTTT,CASPGWLGNQPQHF
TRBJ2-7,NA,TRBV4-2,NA,TGTGCCAGCAGCCAAGGGACTGACCCCTACGAGCAGTACTTC,CASSQGTDPYEQYF
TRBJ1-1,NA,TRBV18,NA,TGTGCCAGCTCACCGGTACAGGCAATGAACACTGAAGCTTTCTTT,CASSPVQAMNTEAFF
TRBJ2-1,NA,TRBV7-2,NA,TGTGCCAGCAGCTTAAAGGGCAGTCACAATGAGCAGTTCTTC,CASSLKGSHNEQFF
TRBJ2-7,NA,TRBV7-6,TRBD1,TGTGCGACCGGGACAGGCATTGGGGAGCAGTACTTC,CATGTGIGEQYF
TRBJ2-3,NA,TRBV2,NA,TGTGCCAGCAGTGAAGGACGGTCAGATACGCAGTATTTT,CASSEGRSDTQYF
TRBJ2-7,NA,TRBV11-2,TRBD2,TGTGCCAGCAGCTTAGGGGCGGGGGGGCGTTACGAGCAGTACTTC,CASSLGAGGRYEQYF
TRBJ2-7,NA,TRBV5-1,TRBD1,TGCGCCAGCAGCTTGGCCGGGACAGGGAACTACGAGCAGTACTTC,CASSLAGTGNYEQYF
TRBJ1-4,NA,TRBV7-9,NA,TGTGCCAGCAGCCAGGCATTACCGGGCGATAATGAAAAACTGTTTTTT,CASSQALPGDNEKLFF
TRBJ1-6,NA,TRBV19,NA,TGTGCCAGTTCGGTTAGGGAATCTTCACCCCTCCACTTT,CASSVRESSPLHF
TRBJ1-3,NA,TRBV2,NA,TGTGCCAGCAGTGAACAGGGGACTGGAAACACCATATATTTT,CASSEQGTGNTIYF
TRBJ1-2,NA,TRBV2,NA,TGTGCCACCGGGGAGATCTATGGCTACACCTTC,CATGEIYGYTF
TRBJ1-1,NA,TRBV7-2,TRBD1,TGTGCCAGCAGCTTACGGGACAGGGTGTTTGGTACGGACACTGAAGCTTTCTTT,CASSLRDRVFGTDTEAFF
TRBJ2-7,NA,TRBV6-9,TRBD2,TGTGCCAGCAGTTCCGGGACTACCTACGAGCAGTACTTC,CASSSGTTYEQYF
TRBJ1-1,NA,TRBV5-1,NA,TGCGCCAGCAGCAACAGGGTTGGTAGGACTGAAGCTTTCTTT,CASSNRVGRTEAFF
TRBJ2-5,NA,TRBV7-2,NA,TGTGCCAGCAGCTTAACCCCGTTCCAAGAGACCCAGTACTTC,CASSLTPFQETQYF
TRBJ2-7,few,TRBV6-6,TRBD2,TGTGCCAGCAGCTCACCCGTAGCGGGAGAAAGAGTGCGGCAGTACTTC,CASSSPVAGERVRQYF
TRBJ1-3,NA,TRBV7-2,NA,TGTGCCAGCAGCTTAGTTGCGGGGGCCAGAAACACCATATATTTT,CASSLVAGARNTIYF
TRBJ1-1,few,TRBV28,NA,TGTGCCAGCATTCAGATGAACACTGAAGCTTTCTTT,CASIQMNTEAFF
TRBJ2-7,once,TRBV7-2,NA,TGTGCCAGCAGCTTAGGAACTAGCTCAAGCTACGAGCAGTACTTC,CASSLGTSSSYEQYF